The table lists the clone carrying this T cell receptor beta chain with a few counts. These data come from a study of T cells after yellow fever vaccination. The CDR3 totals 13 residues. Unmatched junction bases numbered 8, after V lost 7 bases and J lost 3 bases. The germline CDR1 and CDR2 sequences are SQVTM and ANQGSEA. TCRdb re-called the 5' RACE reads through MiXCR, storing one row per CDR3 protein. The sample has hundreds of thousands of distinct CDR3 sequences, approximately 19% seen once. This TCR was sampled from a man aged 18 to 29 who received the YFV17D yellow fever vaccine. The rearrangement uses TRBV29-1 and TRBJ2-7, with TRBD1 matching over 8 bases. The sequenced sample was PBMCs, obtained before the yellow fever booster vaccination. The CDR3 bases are TGCAGCGGCCCCGGGACAGGTCGCTACGAGCAGTACTTC. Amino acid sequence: CSGPGTGRYEQYF.